This note documents a single T cell receptor (beta chain) sequence. This clonotype was detected many times. Its cognate antigen has yet to be identified. Within one base of it there is no much larger clone, and no base qualities were kept. This sample is part of a study of neurological immune-mediated disorders (dated by TCRdb to between 2018 and 2021). Some background on the complete study: Of the approximately 34 multiple sclerosis patients, about 30 had relapsing-remitting MS and 3 had secondary progressive MS. Using UMI-based sequencing, the study compared peripheral blood TCR-beta repertoires from patients with HTLV-I-associated myelopathy (HAM/TSP), patients with multiple sclerosis, and healthy controls. Alongside PBMC samples, the set of about 100 TCR-beta libraries contained longitudinal samples, technical triplicates, and paired CD4+ and CD8+ T-cell subsets that had been sorted. Longitudinal HAM/TSP donors and healthy donors each had 3 time-points at intervals of about 3-45 months. The cohort comprised about 70 subjects: roughly 14 HAM/TSP patients, around 34 multiple sclerosis patients and about 20 healthy controls.

In the paper's terms, the time point label means: longitudinal time-point 3. For the unsorted PBMC libraries, 2 million PBMCs were stored in RNAlater at -80 degrees C until RNA extraction and were used to generate the libraries. Multiple sclerosis patients were enrolled in a US clinical protocol under which disease progression was evaluated by magnetic resonance imaging. Peripheral blood was subjected to Ficoll-Hypaque density gradient centrifugation to isolate PBMCs, which were then cryopreserved in liquid nitrogen. cDNA synthesis used template-switch 5'RACE with a primer carrying a 10-nucleotide random unique molecular identifier tagging each TCR transcript. Over 160 million TCR-beta sequences, covering 15-18 subjects, were produced in each sequencing run. The RNeasy kit was used to extract total RNA. TCR-beta VDJ regions were amplified with primers for the TCR constant region and the 5'RACE anchor, using the KAPA Real-time Library Amplification kit. A first PCR added sample indexes and Illumina adaptors, after which a second PCR increased the library yield. After Ampure bead purification, the roughly 650 bp TCR product was size-selected on a 2% E-gel SizeSelection system. Before pooling, library quality was checked on a Bioanalyzer, concentration was measured with Qubit, and libraries were quantified with the Kapa Library Quantification kit. An Illumina HiSeq 2500 was used to sequence the libraries paired-end at 2 x 150 bp. To increase sequence diversity, roughly 23-30% phiX was spiked into each library pool. From the authors' description of their analysis: The UMI-based MiGEC pipeline processed quality-filtered reads and removed over 75% of raw TCR sequences during error correction. VDJ genes were aligned to IMGT germline references, and each clonotype was defined by a unique CDR3 amino acid sequence together with V-J genes. Clonal expansion, Shannon diversity and CDR3 relatedness (CalcPairwiseDistances, ClusterSamples) were evaluated with VDJtools, and phylogenetic trees were built with CLCbio workbench. Expanded clones were defined as having at least 8 unique UMIs, based on coefficient-of-variation modelling across technical triplicates. The public sequencing data were trimmed at Q25 with fastp and processed into clonotypes with MiXCR by TCRdb, which kept only in-frame beta chains. Duplicate CDR3 protein sequences are folded into a single record with the most common DNA and genes. TCRdb, rather than the study authors, made the V and J calls. The sample yields 84,000 or so distinct CDR3 sequences; around 4.7% were counted once. The ten largest clones represent around 5% of the sample.

The full study reports these points: No association of the MS cluster with clinical or MRI features was observed, and the need for larger cohorts was stated by the authors. In phylogenetic analysis, the repertoires of 18 of 34 MS patients grouped into a cluster of related CDR3 sequences, which suggests a possible signature at the repertoire level. Across subjects, expanded clones never shared an identical CDR3 amino acid sequence, which suggests that the TCR-beta repertoires in every group were private. TCR clonal expansion was highest in HAM/TSP patients and lowest in MS patients, with MS patients falling below even healthy controls.

Its CDR3 holds 13 amino acids, cysteine through phenylalanine. The kept DNA is CDR3 alone, 39 bases in frame from the first base. Taken from the germline V gene (reference sequence), the CDR1 and CDR2 loops are GTSNPN and SVGIG. V lost 5 bases and J lost 7 bases, and the count of bases not matched to a germline gene is 3. This clonotype was sampled from a woman aged 55-70 years with multiple sclerosis. The chain couples TRBV30 to TRBJ2-2; 11 of the junction bases match TRBD2. The sequenced sample was PBMCs. At the DNA level, the sequence is TGTGCCTGGGGTAGCGGGGGGGTCGGGGAGCTGTTTTTT. Its translation reads: CAWGSGGVGELFF.